This TCR beta chain stems from a study of cytomegalovirus exposure and HLA in healthy donors. Study-level information: Previous work identified 120 million or so unique TCR beta sequences from around 200 million T cells.

Findings of the study overall: Later work associated roughly 17,000 TCR beta sequences with HLA alleles at 0.05 false discovery rate.

Primers for the PCR totalled 60 Vbeta and 13 Jbeta. This table comes from immunoSEQ multiplex PCR, and its TCRdb copy is limited to in-frame clones, with some not included. Among about 79,000 clones, more than 65% were seen once, and the ten largest hold under 8.5%. As for this clone: Antigen unknown.

Trimming took 7 bases from V and 7 from J; bases not matched to a gene: 10. From germline, CDR1 is SQVTM and CDR2 ANQGSEA. The CDR3 covers 13 residues. Sequenced material: PBMCs. The chain recombines TRBV29-1 with TRBJ1-2; 9 bases agree with TRBD1. This TCR derives from a man between 60 and 75 years old in good health and CMV-seronegative. This CDR3 reads CSATLTGGLGYTF. CDR3 DNA: TGCAGCGCTACTCTTACAGGGGGCCTTGGCTACACCTTC.